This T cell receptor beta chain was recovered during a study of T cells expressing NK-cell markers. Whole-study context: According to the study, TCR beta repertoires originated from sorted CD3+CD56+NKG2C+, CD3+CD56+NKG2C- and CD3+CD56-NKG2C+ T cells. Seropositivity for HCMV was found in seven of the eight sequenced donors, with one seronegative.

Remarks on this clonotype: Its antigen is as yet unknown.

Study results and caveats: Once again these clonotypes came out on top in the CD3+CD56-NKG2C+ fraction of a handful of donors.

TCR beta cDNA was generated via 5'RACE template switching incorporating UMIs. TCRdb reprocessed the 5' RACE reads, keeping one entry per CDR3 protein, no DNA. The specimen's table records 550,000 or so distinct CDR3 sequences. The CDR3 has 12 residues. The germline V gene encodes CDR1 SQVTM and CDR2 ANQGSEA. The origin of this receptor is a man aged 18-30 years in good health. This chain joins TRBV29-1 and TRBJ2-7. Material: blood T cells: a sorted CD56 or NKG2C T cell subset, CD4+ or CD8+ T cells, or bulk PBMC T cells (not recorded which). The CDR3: CSVGRQTYEQYF.